The source of this T cell receptor (beta chain) is a study of blood T cell repertoires in COVID-19 (dated by TCRdb to the early 2020s). In the study overall: The collaborator samples originated in the United States, Italy and Spain and spanned the acute and convalescent phases of COVID-19. The prospective study material was composed of cDNA or gDNA derived from T cells, B-cell-depleted T cells, or PBMCs. The sample metadata nearly always contained a de-identified subject ID, COVID-19 status, age in years and sex. Samples were obtained from the ongoing ImmuneRACE study (first 160 participants) and from approximately 1,200 subjects provided by 6 global collaborators. Deeply sampled blood TCRbeta repertoires from subjects exposed to, actively infected with, or recovered from COVID-19 were included in the dataset. The repertoires were made available in a free public database intended to serve as a resource for research on the immune response to SARS-CoV-2. Where available, HLA class I and class II types were taken from metadata supplied by the sample provider and were not determined by assay-based typing. Study-wide findings and limitations: The amount of clinical and demographic metadata varied by source and participant and was provided uncurated.

The immunoSEQ Assay, a bias-controlled multiplex PCR, was used to amplify TCRbeta CDR3 regions from genomic DNA. On the study's bioinformatics: Within the assay, amplification of reference gene primers was used to estimate how many nucleated cells each sample contained. To quantify the absolute abundance of each unique TCRbeta CDR3 rearrangement, sequence reads were collapsed and filtered. Productive Simpson clonality was computed per sample as the square root of Simpson's diversity index over productive rearrangements. Held by TCRdb, this immuneACCESS table contains in-frame sequences only and omits some clones. Under half of the omission traces to an unresolved V gene where checked; the cause of the rest is unknown. V and J calls and clone size are given by that table; D and trimming were obtained from the DNA. Recorded for this sample are 250,000 to 350,000 clones; roughly 90% of them occurred a single time. The ten largest clones take up 1.7% of the sample.

Participants in the prospective study were enrolled through a virtual design, were aged roughly 18 to 90 years, and lived in roughly 26 United States geographic areas. To assign participants to cohorts, the prospective study relied on clinical history that participants themselves reported in a screening survey and a study questionnaire. Mobile phlebotomists in the prospective study collected whole blood, serum and a nasopharyngeal or oropharyngeal swab from every participant. Prospective study participants could optionally give additional blood draws and questionnaires over a roughly two-month period. Prospective study blood samples were shipped either frozen or at room temperature before DNA extraction. V is reduced by 0 bases and J by 2 bases, leaving a spacing of 5 bases between them. The CDR3 covers 14 residues, taking in both the cysteine and the phenylalanine. Kept here is only the CDR3 DNA, which spans 42 bases and is read in frame from base 1. CDR1 SGHDT and CDR2 YYEEEE are derived from the germline V gene.

A few counts support this clone. The target of this receptor is not known. No per-base quality is available; no much larger clone lies one base away. The source is a woman aged 18-29 years with acute COVID-19. The chain joins TRBV5-6 to TRBJ2-2; no D gene can be assigned with confidence. The sample was PBMCs or T cells enriched from blood (not recorded which). The CDR3 reads CASSLGLNTGELFF. The sequenced DNA: TGTGCCAGCAGCTTGGGACTTAACACCGGGGAGCTGTTTTTT.